A selection of T cell receptor beta chains follows, all from one sample in a study of blood T cell repertoires in COVID-19. Clones were sequenced by immunoSEQ multiplex PCR, and TCRdb holds only the in-frame ones, with some missing. Of about 300,000 clones detected, 70% to 90% appear once; the ten largest clones hold 5.5% to 8%. The sequencing sample was made of peripheral blood. The source of these receptors is a woman under 40 who had recovered from COVID-19. Each CDR3 is given with its conserved first and last residue. A D gene is named only where the DNA matches it firmly. Some rows have no size entry. The others give once, few or many, or a class for an expanded clone.

TGTGCCAGCAGCCTGTTGTCACAGGGGATATCTGGGGCCAACGTCCTGACTTTC	CASSLLSQGISGANVLTF	NA	TRBV6-7	TRBJ2-6	TRBD1
TGTGCCAGCAGCCCCGGGACAGATACGCAGTATTTT	CASSPGTDTQYF	NA	TRBV27	TRBJ2-3	NA
TGTGCCAGCAGTCCTAGAGGGAGCAATCAGCCCCAGCATTTT	CASSPRGSNQPQHF	many	TRBV6-5	TRBJ1-5	NA
TGTGCCAGTAACATACGAGGGGGCGAGCAGTACTTC	CASNIRGGEQYF	NA	TRBV19	TRBJ2-7	NA
TGTGCCAGCAGCTTAGTAGTCGGCGGAGGATCCTACGAGCAGTACTTC	CASSLVVGGGSYEQYF	NA	TRBV7-8	TRBJ2-7	NA
TGTGCCAGCAGCGTATCTTACAGGGACAATGAGCAGTTCTTC	CASSVSYRDNEQFF	few	TRBV9	TRBJ2-1	NA
TGTGCCAGCAGTTTAGGAGCGGGTGGTGGAAACACCATATATTTT	CASSLGAGGGNTIYF	few	TRBV27	TRBJ1-3	NA
TGTGCCAGCTCACCACGCAGGGGGCGTCTAGAGACCCAGTACTTC	CASSPRRGRLETQYF	NA	TRBV18	TRBJ2-5	TRBD1
TGTGCCAGCAAAAACAGGGGCAATCAGCCCCAGCATTTT	CASKNRGNQPQHF	NA	TRBV6-5	TRBJ1-5	NA
TGTGCCAGCACGACGAGAGGGGGAGGGCGGCAGCCCCAGCATTTT	CASTTRGGGRQPQHF	few	TRBV28	TRBJ1-5	NA
TGTGCCAGCAGACTCGGGGGTCCCTACAATGAGCAGTTCTTC	CASRLGGPYNEQFF	few	TRBV27	TRBJ2-1	NA
TGTGCCAGCAGCTTACAGGGTTCCGGCAATGAGCAGTTCTTC	CASSLQGSGNEQFF	NA	TRBV11-2	TRBJ2-1	NA
TGCGCCAGCAGCCAAGGGAGCCAGGGAAACGAGCAGTACTTC	CASSQGSQGNEQYF	NA	TRBV4-1	TRBJ2-7	NA
TGTGCCAGCAGTTCAGACAGGGATTCACCCCTCCACTTT	CASSSDRDSPLHF	NA	TRBV6-5	TRBJ1-6	TRBD1
TGTGCCAGCAACAGTTATAGCAATCAGCCCCAGCATTTT	CASNSYSNQPQHF	NA	TRBV9	TRBJ1-5	NA
TGTGCCAGCAGCCCAACGGTAGCGGGGAGGGAGACCCAGTACTTC	CASSPTVAGRETQYF	NA	TRBV4-2	TRBJ2-5	TRBD2
TGCGCCAGCAGCCGTATCCCCGGGGGGCAAGATACGCAGTATTTT	CASSRIPGGQDTQYF	once	TRBV5-1	TRBJ2-3	NA
TGTGCCAGCAGCCTACTCGCAGGCATCTCTGGAAACACCATATATTTT	CASSLLAGISGNTIYF	NA	TRBV6-2/TRBV6-3	TRBJ1-3	NA
TGCGCCAGCAGCCTCGGGGCTAGCGGGGGCCGAGAGACCCAGTACTTC	CASSLGASGGRETQYF	NA	TRBV5-1	TRBJ2-5	TRBD2
TGTGCCTGGAGTGTACGGGGGGGCGGGCAGTTCTTC	CAWSVRGGGQFF	NA	TRBV30	TRBJ2-1	TRBD2
TGTGCCAGCAGTGAAAACAGGGACCCTTCCTACGAGCAGTACTTC	CASSENRDPSYEQYF	NA	TRBV2	TRBJ2-7	NA
TGTGCCAGCAGTTCACGACAGGGGTCCTATAATTCACCCCTCCACTTT	CASSSRQGSYNSPLHF	NA	TRBV28	TRBJ1-6	TRBD1